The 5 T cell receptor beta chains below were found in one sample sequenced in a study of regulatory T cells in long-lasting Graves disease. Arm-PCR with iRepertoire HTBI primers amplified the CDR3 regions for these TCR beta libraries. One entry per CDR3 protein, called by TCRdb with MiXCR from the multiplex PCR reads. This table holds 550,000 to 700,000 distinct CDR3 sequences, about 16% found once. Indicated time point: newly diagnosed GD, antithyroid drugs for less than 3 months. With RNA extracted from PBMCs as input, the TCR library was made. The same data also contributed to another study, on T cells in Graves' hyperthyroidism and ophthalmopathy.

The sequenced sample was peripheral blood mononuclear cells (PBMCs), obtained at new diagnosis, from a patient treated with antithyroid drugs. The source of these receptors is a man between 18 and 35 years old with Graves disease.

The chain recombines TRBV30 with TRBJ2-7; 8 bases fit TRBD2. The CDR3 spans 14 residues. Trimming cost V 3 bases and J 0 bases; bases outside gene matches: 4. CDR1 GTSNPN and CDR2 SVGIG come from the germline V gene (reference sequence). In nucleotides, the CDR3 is TGTGCCTGGAGGCGGACTAGCCACTCCTACGAGCAGTACTTC. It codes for CAWRRTSHSYEQYF.

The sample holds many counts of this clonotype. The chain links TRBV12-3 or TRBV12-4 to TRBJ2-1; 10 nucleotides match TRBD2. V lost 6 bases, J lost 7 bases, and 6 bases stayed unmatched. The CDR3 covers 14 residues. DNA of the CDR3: TGTGCCAGCAGCTGGGGACTAGCGCCAAATGAGCAGTTCTTC. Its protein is CASSWGLAPNEQFF.

CDR3 residues: CASSPAARPIKNTEAFF. For the CDR3, the DNA is TGCGCCAGCAGCCCCGCCGCCAGACCGATCAAGAACACTGAAGCTTTCTTT. This rearrangement joins TRBV5-1 to TRBJ1-1; D is unclear. The CDR3 spans 17 residues. The V gene's germline CDR1 is SGHRS and CDR2 YFSETQ. Deletions cut 4 bases from V and 1 base from J, with 20 bases between. The full variable domain, rest sourced from reference TRBV5-1 and TRBJ1-1, is KAGVTQTPRYLIKTRGQQVTLSCSPISGHRSVSWYQQTPGQGLQFLFEYFSETQRNKGNFPGRFSGRQFSNSRSEMNVSTLELGDSALYLCASSPAARPIKNTEAFFGQGTRLTVV.

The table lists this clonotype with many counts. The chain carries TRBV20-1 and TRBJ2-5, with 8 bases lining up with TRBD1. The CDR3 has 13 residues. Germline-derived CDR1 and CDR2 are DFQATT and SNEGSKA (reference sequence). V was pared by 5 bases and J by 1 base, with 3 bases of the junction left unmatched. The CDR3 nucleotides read TGCAGTGCTGGTACAGGGGGCCAAGAGACCCAGTACTTC. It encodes CSAGTGGQETQYF.

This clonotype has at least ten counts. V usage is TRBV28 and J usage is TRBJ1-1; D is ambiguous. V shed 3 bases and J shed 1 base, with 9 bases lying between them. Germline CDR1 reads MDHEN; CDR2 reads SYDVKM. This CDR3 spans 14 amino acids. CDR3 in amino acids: CASSFLGANTEAFF. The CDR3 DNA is TGTGCCAGCAGTTTCTTGGGCGCGAACACTGAAGCTTTCTTT.